Sequencing of this T cell receptor (beta chain) was carried out in a study of blood T cell repertoires in COVID-19. On the study more broadly: The United States, Italy and Spain supplied acute and convalescent COVID-19 samples. T cells, B-cell-depleted T cells, or PBMCs supplied cDNA or gDNA.

Original processing methods: Estimates of nucleated cell counts were drawn from the amplification of reference gene primers. Sequenced by immunoSEQ multiplex PCR; TCRdb stores in-frame clones only, minus some. V and J calls and clone size follow that table, whereas D and trimming were derived from the DNA. The table lists fewer than 45,000 clones, roughly 70% of them singletons. Points on this clone: Other DNA sequences of this sample code for an identical CDR3.

Seattle patients were enrolled while actively infected and followed longitudinally. The length of the CDR3 is 13 residues. Germline lookup yields CDR1 KGHSH and CDR2 LQKENI. V dropped 4 bases and J dropped 3 bases, with 7 bases sitting between them. The genes are TRBV18 and TRBJ1-5; D not certain. Sample: peripheral blood. The source is a man between 65 and 80 years old with COVID-19, enrolled during active disease. CDR3 loop: CASSRQINQPQHF. The DNA for the CDR3 is TGTGCCAGCTCACGGCAGATCAATCAGCCCCAGCATTTT.